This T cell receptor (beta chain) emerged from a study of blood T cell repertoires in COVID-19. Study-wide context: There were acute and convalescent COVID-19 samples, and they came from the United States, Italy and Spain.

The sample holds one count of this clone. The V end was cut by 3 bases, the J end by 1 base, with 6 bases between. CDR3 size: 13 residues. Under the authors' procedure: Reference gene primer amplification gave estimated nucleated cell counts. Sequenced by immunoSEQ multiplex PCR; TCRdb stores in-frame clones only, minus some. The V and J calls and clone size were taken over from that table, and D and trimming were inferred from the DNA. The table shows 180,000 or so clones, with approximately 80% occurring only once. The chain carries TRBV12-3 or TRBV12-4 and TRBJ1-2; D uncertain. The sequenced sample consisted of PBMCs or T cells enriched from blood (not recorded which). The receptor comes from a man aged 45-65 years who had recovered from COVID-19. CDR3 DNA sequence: TGTGCCAGCAGTTTTGGCATTAACTATGGCTACACCTTC. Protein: CASSFGINYGYTF.